Included here is one TCR beta chain sequence, with context. The source of the sample is a study of blood T cell repertoires in COVID-19. Background on the study: PBMCs, B-cell-depleted T cells, or T cells provided the cDNA or gDNA that made up the material.

The CDR3 loop spans 14 amino acids. CDR1 is SGHTA, CDR2 FQGNSA, per germline. V lost 1 base and J lost 7; bases outside the gene matches: 4. Authors' data handling: Quantification of nucleated cells was approximated via reference gene primer amplification. Produced via immunoSEQ multiplex PCR; TCRdb's table is partial and in-frame only. From that table come the V and J calls and clone size; the DNA was used to work out D and trimming. The sample records about 71,000 clones, 80% to 90% being singletons. The chain links TRBV7-2 to TRBJ2-1, with 7 bases identical to TRBD2. The specimen was peripheral blood. This clonotype was sampled from a man aged 45 to 65 with acute or convalescent COVID-19. CDR3 in DNA: TGTGCCAGCAGCTTAGGTGGGAGGGCGAATGAGCAGTTCTTC. Protein: CASSLGGRANEQFF.